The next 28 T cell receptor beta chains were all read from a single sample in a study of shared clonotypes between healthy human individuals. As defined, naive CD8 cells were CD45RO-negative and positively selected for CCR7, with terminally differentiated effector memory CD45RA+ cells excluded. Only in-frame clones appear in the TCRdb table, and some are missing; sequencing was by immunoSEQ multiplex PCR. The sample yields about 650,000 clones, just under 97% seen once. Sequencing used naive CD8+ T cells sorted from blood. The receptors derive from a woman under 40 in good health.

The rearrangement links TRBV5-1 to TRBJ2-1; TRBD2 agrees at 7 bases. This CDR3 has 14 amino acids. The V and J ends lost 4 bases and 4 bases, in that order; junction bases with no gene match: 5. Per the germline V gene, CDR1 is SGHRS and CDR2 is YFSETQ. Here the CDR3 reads CASSLRDYYNEQFF. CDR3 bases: TGCGCCAGCAGCCTCCGGGACTATTACAATGAGCAGTTCTTC.

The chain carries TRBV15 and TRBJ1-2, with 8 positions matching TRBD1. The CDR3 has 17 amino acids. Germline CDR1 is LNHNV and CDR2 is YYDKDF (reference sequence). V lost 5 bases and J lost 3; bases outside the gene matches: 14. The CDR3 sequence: CATSRPHTGGSDYGYTF. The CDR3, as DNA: TGTGCCACCAGCCGACCTCATACAGGGGGGAGTGACTATGGCTACACCTTC.

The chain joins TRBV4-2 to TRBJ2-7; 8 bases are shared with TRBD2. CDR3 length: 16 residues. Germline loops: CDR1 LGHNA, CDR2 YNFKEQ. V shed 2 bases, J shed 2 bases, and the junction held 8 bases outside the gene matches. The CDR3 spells CASSQRTSGRAYEQYF. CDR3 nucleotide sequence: TGTGCCAGCAGCCAACGCACCAGCGGGAGAGCCTACGAGCAGTACTTC.

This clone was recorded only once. As DNA, the CDR3 is TGTGCCAGCGGCGGACACTACTATGGCTACACCTTC. Its translation is CASGGHYYGYTF. The rearrangement joins TRBV6-5 to TRBJ1-2; D is perhaps TRBD1 (5 bases). Germline V CDR1 and CDR2: MNHEY, SVGAGI. V was cut by 8 bases and J by 3 bases, with 10 bases left in between. The CDR3 covers 12 residues.

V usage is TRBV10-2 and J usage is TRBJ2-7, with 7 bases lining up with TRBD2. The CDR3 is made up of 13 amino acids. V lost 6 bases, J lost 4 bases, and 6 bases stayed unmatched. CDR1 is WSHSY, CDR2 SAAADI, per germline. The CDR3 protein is CASRPTSTYEQYF. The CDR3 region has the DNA TGCGCCAGCAGACCGACTAGCACTTACGAGCAGTACTTC.

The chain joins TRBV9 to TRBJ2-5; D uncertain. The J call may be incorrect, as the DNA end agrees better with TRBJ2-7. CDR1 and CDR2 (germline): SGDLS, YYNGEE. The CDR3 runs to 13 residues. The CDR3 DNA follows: TGTGCCAGCAGCCCCCCGTCGGCGAACGAGCAGTACTTC. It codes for CASSPPSANEQYF.

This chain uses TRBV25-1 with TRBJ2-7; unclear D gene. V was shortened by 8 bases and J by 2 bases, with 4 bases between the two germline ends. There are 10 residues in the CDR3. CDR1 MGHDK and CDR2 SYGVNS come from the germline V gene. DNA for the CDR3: TGTGCCAGCGGAACCTACGAGCAGTACTTC. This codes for CASGTYEQYF.

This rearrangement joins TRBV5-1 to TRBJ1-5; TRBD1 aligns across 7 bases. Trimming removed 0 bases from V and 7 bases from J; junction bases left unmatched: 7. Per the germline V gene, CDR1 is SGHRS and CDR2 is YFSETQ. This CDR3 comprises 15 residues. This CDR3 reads CASSLESGRGQPQHF. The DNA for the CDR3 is TGCGCCAGCAGCTTGGAAAGCGGCAGGGGGCAGCCCCAGCATTTT.

DNA of the CDR3: TGCGCCAGCAGTCAGCCGGGACATACCCCCTACGAGCAGTACTTC. Translation: CASSQPGHTPYEQYF. The chain joins TRBV23-1 to TRBJ2-5; a weak D match, TRBD1 (6 bases). The DNA matches TRBJ2-7 better at its end, which makes the J call doubtful. TRBV23-1 is known as an ORF, though its function is uncertain. The CDR3 totals 15 residues.

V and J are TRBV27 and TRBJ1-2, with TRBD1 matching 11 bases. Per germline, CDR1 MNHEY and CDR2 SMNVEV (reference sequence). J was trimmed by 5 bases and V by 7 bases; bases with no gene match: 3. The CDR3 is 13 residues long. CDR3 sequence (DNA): TGTGCCAGCAAGGGGACAGGGGGTTATGGCTACACCTTC. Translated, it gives CASKGTGGYGYTF.

CDR3 loop: CASSPTSGSSYEQYF. For the CDR3, the DNA is TGCGCCAGCAGCCCCACTAGCGGGAGCTCCTACGAGCAGTACTTC. The J gene is TRBJ2-7, the V gene TRBV5-1, with 11 positions matching TRBD2. The germline V gene encodes CDR1 SGHRS and CDR2 YFSETQ. CDR3 size: 15 residues. V gave up 4 bases and J gave up 0 bases; unmatched junction bases: 3.

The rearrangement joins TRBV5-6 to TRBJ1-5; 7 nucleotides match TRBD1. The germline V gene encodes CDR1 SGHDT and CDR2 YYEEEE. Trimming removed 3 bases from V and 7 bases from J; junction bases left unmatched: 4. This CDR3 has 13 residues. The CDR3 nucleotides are TGTGCCAGCAGCTCAGGGGGTTGGCAGCCCCAGCATTTT. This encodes CASSSGGWQPQHF.

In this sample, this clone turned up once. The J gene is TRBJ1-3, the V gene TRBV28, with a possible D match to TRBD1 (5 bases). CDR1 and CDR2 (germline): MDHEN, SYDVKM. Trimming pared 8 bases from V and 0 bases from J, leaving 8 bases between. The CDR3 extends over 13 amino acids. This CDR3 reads CASGASSGNTIYF. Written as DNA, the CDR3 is TGTGCCAGCGGGGCCTCCTCTGGAAACACCATATATTTT. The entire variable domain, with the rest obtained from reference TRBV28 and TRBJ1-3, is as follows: DVKVTQSSRYLVKRTGEKVFLECVQDMDHENMFWYRQDPGLGLRLIYFSYDVKMKEKGDIPEGYSVSREKKERFSLILESASTNQTSMYLCASGASSGNTIYFGEGSWLTVV.

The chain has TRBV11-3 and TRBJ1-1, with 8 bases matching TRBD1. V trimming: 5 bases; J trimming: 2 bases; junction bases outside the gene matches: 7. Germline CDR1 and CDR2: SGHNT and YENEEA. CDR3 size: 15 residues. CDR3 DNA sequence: TGTGCCAGCAGCGGCCGGGACAGGCATAACACTGAAGCTTTCTTT. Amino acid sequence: CASSGRDRHNTEAFF. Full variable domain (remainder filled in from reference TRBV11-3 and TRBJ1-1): EAGVVQSPRYKIIEKKQPVAFWCNPISGHNTLYWYLQNLGQGPELLIRYENEEAVDDSQLPKDRFSAERLKGVDSTLKIQPAELGDSAVYLCASSGRDRHNTEAFFGQGTRLTVV.

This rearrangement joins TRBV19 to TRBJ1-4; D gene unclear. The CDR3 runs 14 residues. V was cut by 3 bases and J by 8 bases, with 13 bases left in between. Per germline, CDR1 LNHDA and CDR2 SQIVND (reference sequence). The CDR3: CASSMDRPGEKLFF. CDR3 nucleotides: TGTGCCAGTAGTATGGACCGCCCCGGAGAAAAACTGTTTTTT.

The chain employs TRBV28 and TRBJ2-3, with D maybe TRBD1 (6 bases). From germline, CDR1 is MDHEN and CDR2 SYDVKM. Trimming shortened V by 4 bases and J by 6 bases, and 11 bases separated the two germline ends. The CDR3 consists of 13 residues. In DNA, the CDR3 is TGTGCCAGCAGTTCATACAGGGAGGATACGCAGTATTTT. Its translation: CASSSYREDTQYF.

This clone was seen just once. The CDR3 DNA sequence: TGTGCCAGCAGCTCCAAGCCTAGCGGAGGTACCTACGAGCAGTACTTC. Residues: CASSSKPSGGTYEQYF. The chain links TRBV9 to TRBJ2-5, with 7 positions matching TRBD2. The DNA end lines up better with TRBJ2-7; the J call may be wrong. Germline V gene lookup returns CDR1 SGDLS and CDR2 YYNGEE. The CDR3 length is 16 residues.

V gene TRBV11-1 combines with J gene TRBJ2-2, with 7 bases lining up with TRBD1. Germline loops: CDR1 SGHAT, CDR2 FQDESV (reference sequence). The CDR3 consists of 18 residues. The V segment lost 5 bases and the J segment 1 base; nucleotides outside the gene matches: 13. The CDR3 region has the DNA TGTGCCAGCAGCACCGCTGACAGGGCTTACATGAACACCGGGGAGCTGTTTTTT. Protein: CASSTADRAYMNTGELFF.

The CDR3 bases are TGTGCCAGCAGCTCAGGACTAGCGTTCTACAATGAGCAGTTCTTC. It is translated as CASSSGLAFYNEQFF. The genes are TRBV7-7 and TRBJ2-1, with 9 bases fitting TRBD2. With 4 bases clipped from V and 3 bases from J, the junction kept 4 bases outside the gene matches. Per germline, CDR1 SSHAT and CDR2 FNYEAQ (reference sequence). The CDR3 covers 15 residues.

CDR3 sequence (DNA): TGTGCCAGCAGTGCCGGGACAACCAGCCGGAGTGAGCAGTTCTTC. Residues: CASSAGTTSRSEQFF. The chain recombines TRBV6-6 with TRBJ2-1; TRBD1 is a possible D gene (6 bases). Trimming shortened V by 5 bases and J by 9 bases, and 20 bases separated the two germline ends. The CDR3 sequence is 15 residues long. The germline gives CDR1 MNHNY, CDR2 SVGAGI (reference sequence).

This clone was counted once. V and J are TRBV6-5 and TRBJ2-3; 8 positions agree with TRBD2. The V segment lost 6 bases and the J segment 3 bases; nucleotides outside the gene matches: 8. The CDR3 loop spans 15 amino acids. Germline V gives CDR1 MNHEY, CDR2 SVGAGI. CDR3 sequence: CASRKAGVETDTQYF. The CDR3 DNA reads TGTGCCAGCAGAAAAGCGGGAGTCGAGACAGATACGCAGTATTTT.

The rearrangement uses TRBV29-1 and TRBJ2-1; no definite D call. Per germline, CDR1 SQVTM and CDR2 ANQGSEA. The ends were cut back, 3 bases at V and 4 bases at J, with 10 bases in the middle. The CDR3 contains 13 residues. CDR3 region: CSVEGERYNEQFF. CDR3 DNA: TGCAGCGTTGAGGGCGAGAGGTACAATGAGCAGTTCTTC.

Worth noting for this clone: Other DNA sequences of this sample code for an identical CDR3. The CDR3 loop is CASSLGLAGYNEQFF. The DNA of the CDR3 is TGTGCCAGCAGTCTTGGACTAGCGGGTTACAATGAGCAGTTCTTC. V is TRBV27 and J is TRBJ2-1; 11 bases map to TRBD2. Germline values: CDR1 MNHEY, CDR2 SMNVEV (reference sequence). The CDR3 has 15 residues. Trimming at V came to 5 bases and at J to 4 bases, leaving 4 bases not matched to a gene.

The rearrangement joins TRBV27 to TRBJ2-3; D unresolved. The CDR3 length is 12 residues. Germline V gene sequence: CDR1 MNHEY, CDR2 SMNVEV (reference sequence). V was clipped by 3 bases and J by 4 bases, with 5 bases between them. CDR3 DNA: TGTGCCAGCAGTTTGCACGCAGATACGCAGTATTTT. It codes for CASSLHADTQYF.

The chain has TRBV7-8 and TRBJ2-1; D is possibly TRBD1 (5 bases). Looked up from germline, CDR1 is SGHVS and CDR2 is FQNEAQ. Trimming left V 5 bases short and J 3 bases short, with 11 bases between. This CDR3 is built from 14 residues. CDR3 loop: CASSSLQGYNEQFF. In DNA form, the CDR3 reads TGTGCCAGCAGCAGCCTCCAGGGCTACAATGAGCAGTTCTTC.

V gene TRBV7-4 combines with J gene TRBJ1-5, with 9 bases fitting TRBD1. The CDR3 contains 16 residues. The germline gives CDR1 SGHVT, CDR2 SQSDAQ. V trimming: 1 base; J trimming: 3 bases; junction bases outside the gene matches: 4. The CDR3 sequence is CASSLGDRVANQPQHF. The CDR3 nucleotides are TGTGCCAGCAGCTTAGGGGACAGGGTGGCCAATCAGCCCCAGCATTTT. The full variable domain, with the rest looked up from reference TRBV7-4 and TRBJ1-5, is GAGVSQSPRYKVAKRGRDVALRCDSISGHVTLYWYRQTLGQGSEVLTYSQSDAQRDKSGRPSGRFSAERPERSVSTLKIQRTEQGDSAVYLCASSLGDRVANQPQHFGDGTRLSIL.

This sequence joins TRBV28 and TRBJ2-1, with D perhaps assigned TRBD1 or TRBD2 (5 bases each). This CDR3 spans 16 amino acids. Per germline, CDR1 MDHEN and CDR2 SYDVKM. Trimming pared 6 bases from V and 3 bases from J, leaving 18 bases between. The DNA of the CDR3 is TGTGCCAGCAGAGGGACGTTAGACCTAAACTACAATGAGCAGTTCTTC. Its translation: CASRGTLDLNYNEQFF.

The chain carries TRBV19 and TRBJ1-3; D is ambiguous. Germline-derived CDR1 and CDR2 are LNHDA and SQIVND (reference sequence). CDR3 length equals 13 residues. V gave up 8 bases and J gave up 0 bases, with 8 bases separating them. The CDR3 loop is CASDPGSGNTIYF. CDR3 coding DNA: TGTGCCAGTGACCCGGGCTCTGGAAACACCATATATTTT.